A selection of T cell receptor beta chains follows, all from one sample in a study of blood T cell repertoires in COVID-19. The repertoire was sequenced with immunoSEQ multiplex PCR; TCRdb's copy has only in-frame clones and lacks some. The sample has 250,000 to 350,000 clones; around 90% are singletons. The sequencing sample was made of PBMCs or T cells enriched from blood (not recorded which). These receptors were collected from a woman in her 30s who had recovered from COVID-19. The CDR3 runs from the conserved cysteine through the conserved F or W. The D gene is left open where the match is weak. Only some rows state a clone size, as once, few, many or a class for expanded clones.

clone size: NA; J gene: TRBJ2-5; D gene: NA; V gene: TRBV27; CDR3 DNA: TGTGCCAGCAGTTACGACAGCGGGGAGACCCAGTACTTC; CDR3 protein: CASSYDSGETQYF
clone size: NA; J gene: TRBJ2-5; D gene: NA; V gene: TRBV3-1/TRBV3-2; CDR3 DNA: TGTGCCAGCAGCCAAGAGAGGCGGCCCCAAGAGACCCAGTACTTC; CDR3 protein: CASSQERRPQETQYF
clone size: NA; J gene: TRBJ2-1; D gene: TRBD2; V gene: TRBV7-3; CDR3 DNA: TGTGCCAGCAGCCCCCCTTGCGGGGGGACCTCCTACAATGAGCAGTTCTTC; CDR3 protein: CASSPPCGGTSYNEQFF
clone size: once; J gene: TRBJ2-1; D gene: NA; V gene: TRBV11-2; CDR3 DNA: TGTGCCAGCAGCTTCCCCGAGGGTGTTTCCGCCAATGAGCAGTTCTTC; CDR3 protein: CASSFPEGVSANEQFF
clone size: NA; J gene: TRBJ2-3; D gene: NA; V gene: TRBV7-6; CDR3 DNA: TGTGCCAGCAGCTCCTTAGACTCACCTAGCACAGATACGCAGTATTTT; CDR3 protein: CASSSLDSPSTDTQYF
clone size: NA; J gene: TRBJ2-5; D gene: NA; V gene: TRBV25-1; CDR3 DNA: TGTGCCAGCAGTGAATCCCCAGGGTTTAAAGAGACCCAGTACTTC; CDR3 protein: CASSESPGFKETQYF
clone size: once; J gene: TRBJ2-7; D gene: TRBD2; V gene: TRBV5-1; CDR3 DNA: TGCGCCAGCAGCTTGGCCGCTAGCGGATTTTCCTACGAGCAGTACTTC; CDR3 protein: CASSLAASGFSYEQYF
clone size: NA; J gene: TRBJ1-6; D gene: NA; V gene: TRBV28; CDR3 DNA: TGTGCCAGCACCGGGGATTTTAATTCACCCCTCCACTTT; CDR3 protein: CASTGDFNSPLHF
clone size: NA; J gene: TRBJ1-2; D gene: TRBD1; V gene: TRBV3-1/TRBV3-2; CDR3 DNA: TGTGCCAGCAGCCAAGGTGACAGGGGGCCGGGCTACACCTTC; CDR3 protein: CASSQGDRGPGYTF
clone size: NA; J gene: TRBJ2-3; D gene: TRBD2; V gene: TRBV3-1/TRBV3-2; CDR3 DNA: TGTGCCAGCAGCCCGACTAGCGGGATATCCACAGATACGCAGTATTTT; CDR3 protein: CASSPTSGISTDTQYF